The present entry profiles one T cell receptor beta chain with its context. CDR1 LGHDT and CDR2 YNNKEL come from the germline V gene (reference sequence). Losses at the gene ends were 5 bases for V and 8 bases for J; bases not matched to a gene: 8. This CDR3 spans 16 amino acids. These data are taken from a study of blood T cells in healthy people across ages. Researchers isolated at least 7 million PBMCs per sample. A second PCR of 7 to 11 cycles used a sample-barcoded 5' primer and a J-beta primer mix. Using its own MiXCR run on the 5' RACE reads, TCRdb lists one record per CDR3 protein. The sample comprises hundreds of thousands of distinct CDR3 sequences, under 25% of which are singletons, and 3.5% to 4% rests with the top ten.

This sequence originates from a man in his 70s in good health. The chain uses TRBV3-1 and TRBJ2-1; 14 bases agree with TRBD2. The sample taken for sequencing was blood. The CDR3 protein is CASSYSRGLAGDEQFF. The CDR3 region has the DNA TGTGCCAGCAGCTACTCTAGGGGACTAGCGGGAGATGAGCAGTTCTTC.